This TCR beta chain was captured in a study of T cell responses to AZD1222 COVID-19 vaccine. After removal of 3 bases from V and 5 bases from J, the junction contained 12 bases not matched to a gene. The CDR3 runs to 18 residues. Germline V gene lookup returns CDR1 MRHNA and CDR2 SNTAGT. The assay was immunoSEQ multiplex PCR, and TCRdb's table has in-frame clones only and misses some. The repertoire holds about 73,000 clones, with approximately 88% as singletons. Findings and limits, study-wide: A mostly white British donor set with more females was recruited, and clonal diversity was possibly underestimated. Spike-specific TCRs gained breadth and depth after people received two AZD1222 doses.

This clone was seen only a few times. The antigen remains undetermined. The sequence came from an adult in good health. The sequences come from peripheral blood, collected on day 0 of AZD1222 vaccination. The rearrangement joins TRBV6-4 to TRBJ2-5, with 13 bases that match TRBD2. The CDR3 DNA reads TGTGCCAGCAGTGAATCCCTAAATGGACTAGCGGGGGAGGAGACCCAGTACTTC. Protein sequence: CASSESLNGLAGEETQYF.